This TCR beta chain derives from a study of blood T cell repertoires in COVID-19. This table comes from immunoSEQ multiplex PCR, and its TCRdb copy is limited to in-frame clones, with some not included. The table records about 150,000 clones, around 81% of them present only once. Germline values: CDR1 LNHDA, CDR2 SQIVND (reference sequence). The CDR3 length is 14 residues. V was pared by 7 bases and J by 5 bases, with 15 bases between. Sequenced material: peripheral blood. This sequence was found in a woman aged 45 to 65 with acute or convalescent COVID-19. The chain couples TRBV19 to TRBJ1-5, with D unclear. The CDR3 sequence: CASTPPARDQPQHF. CDR3 DNA: TGTGCCAGTACCCCCCCCGCGCGGGATCAGCCCCAGCATTTT.